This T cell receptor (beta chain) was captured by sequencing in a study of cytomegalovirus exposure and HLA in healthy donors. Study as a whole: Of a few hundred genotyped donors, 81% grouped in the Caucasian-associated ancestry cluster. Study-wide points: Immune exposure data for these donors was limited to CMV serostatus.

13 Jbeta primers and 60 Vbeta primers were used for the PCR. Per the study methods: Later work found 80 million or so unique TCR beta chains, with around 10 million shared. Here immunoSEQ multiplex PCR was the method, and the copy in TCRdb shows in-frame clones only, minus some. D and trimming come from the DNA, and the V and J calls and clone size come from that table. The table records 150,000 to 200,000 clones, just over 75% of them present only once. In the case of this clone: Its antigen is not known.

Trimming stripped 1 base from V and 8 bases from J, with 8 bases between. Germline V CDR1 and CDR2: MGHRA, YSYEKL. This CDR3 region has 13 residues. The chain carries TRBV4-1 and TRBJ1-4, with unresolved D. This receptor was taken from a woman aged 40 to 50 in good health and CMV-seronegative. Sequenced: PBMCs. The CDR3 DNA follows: TGCGCCAGCAGCCAAGGAGTGAGGGAAAAACTGTTTTTT. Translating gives CASSQGVREKLFF.